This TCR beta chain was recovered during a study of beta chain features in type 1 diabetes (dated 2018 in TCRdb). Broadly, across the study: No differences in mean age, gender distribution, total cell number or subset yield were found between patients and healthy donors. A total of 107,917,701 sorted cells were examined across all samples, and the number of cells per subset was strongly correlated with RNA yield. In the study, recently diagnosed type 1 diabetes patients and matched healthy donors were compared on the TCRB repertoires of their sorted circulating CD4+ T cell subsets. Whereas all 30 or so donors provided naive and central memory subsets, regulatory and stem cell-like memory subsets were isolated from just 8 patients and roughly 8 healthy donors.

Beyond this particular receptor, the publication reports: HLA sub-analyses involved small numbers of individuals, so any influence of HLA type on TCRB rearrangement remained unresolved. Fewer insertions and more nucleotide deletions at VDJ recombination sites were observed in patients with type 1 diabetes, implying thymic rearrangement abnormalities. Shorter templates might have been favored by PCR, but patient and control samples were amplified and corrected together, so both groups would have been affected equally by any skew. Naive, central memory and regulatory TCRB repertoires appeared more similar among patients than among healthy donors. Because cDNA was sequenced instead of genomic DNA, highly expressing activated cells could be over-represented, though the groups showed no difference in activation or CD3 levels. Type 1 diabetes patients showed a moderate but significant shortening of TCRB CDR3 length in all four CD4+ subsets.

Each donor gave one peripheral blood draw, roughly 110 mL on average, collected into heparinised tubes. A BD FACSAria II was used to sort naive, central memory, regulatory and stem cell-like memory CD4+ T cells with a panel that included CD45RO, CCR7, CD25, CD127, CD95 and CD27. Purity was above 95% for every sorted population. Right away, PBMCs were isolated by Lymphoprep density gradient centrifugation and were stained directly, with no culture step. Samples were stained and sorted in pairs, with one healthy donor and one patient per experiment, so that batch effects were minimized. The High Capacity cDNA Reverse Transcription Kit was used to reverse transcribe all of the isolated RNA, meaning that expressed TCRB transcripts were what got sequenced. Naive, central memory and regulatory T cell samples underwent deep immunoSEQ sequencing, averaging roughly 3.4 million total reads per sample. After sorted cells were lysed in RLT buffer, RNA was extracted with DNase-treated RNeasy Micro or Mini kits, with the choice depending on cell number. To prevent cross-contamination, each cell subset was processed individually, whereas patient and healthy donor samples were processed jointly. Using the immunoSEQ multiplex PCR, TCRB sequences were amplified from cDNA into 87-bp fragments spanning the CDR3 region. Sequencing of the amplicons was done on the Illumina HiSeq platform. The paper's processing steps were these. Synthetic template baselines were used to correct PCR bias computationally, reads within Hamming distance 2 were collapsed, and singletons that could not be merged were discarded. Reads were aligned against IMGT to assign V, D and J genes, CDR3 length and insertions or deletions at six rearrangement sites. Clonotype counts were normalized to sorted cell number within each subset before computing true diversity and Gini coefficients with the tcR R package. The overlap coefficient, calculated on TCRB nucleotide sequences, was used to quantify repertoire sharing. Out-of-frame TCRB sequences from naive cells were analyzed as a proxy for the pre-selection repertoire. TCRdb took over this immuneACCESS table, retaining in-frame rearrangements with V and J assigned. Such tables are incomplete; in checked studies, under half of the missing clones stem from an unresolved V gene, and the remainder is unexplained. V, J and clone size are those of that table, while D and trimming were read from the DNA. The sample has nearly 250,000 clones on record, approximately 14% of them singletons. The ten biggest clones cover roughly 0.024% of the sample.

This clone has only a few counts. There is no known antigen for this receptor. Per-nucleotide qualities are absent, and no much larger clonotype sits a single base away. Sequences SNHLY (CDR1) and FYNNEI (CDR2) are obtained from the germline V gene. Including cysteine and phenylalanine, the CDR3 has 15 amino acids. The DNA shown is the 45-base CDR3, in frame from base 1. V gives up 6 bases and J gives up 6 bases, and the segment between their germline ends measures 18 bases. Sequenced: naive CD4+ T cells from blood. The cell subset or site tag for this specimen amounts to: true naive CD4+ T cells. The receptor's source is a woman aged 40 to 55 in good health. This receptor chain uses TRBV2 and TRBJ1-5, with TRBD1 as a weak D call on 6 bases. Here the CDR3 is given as CASSGRGGGGQPQHF. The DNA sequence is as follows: TGTGCCAGCAGCGGTCGTGGGGGAGGGGGTCAGCCCCAGCATTTT.